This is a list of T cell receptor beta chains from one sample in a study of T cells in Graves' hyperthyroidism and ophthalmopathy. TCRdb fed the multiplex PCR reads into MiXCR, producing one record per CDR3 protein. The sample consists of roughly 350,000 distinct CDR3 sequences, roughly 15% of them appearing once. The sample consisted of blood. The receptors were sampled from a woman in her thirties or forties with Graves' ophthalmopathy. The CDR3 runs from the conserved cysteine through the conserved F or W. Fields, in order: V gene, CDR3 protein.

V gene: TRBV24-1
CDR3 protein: CATSDSPGRREGTDTQYF

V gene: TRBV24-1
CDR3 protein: CATSDLPGLAGVNTGELFF

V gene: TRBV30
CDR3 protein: CAWSGGSNQPQHF

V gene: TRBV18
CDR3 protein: CASSPTPGSYEQYF

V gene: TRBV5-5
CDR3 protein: CASSPTGFNQETQYF

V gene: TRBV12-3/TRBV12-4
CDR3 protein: CASSFSGTAHNERFF

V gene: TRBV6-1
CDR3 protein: CASSEGRSRLAGLETQYF

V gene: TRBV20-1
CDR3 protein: CSARSQRGATYNEQFF

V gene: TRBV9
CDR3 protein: CASSPTTLQGTQYF

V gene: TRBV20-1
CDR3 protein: CSARGAGAFGYYEQYF

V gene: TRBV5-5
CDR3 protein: CASGTHQRAETYNEQFF

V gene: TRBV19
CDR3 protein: CASSIEGIWGNQPQHF

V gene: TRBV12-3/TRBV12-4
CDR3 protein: CASSFQAGTGELFF

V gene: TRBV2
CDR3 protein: CASSDRIYTGELFF

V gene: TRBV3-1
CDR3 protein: CASSPQGETQYF

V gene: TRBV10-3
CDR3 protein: CATVGDLGGYGYTF

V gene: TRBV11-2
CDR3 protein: CASSFGTGSYEQYF

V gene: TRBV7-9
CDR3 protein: CASSLEVLSTNTGELFF

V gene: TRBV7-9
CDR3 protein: CASSLLKGGETQYF

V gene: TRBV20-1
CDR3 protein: CSAASPSGYEQYF

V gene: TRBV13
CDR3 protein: CASSFTGKIYEQYF

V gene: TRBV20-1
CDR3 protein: CSAVTVNYEQYF

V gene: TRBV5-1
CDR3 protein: CASSLRQGGASPNEQFF

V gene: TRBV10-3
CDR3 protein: CAISAPSGGDNEQFF

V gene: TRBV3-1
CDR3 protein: CASSPAGGNTEAFF

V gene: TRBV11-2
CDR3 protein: CASSLKRGPSYEQYF

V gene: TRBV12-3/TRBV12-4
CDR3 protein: CASSETGGDYEQYF

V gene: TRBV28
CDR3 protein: CASSLGLGLAGGATDTQYF

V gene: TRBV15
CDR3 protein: CATRGRSQANYGYTF

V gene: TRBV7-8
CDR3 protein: CASSRTGNNQPQHF

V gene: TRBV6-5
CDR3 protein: CASSYSTWITSNQPQHF

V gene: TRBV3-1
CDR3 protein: CASSQESQGKTFF

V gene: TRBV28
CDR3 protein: CASSIDRGLYLRPQHF

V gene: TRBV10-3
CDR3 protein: CAISEPPDRADGYTF

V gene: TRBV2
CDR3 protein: CASTTLSSYNEQFF

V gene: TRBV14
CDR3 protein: CASSQDLRYGAFF

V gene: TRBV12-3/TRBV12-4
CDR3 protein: CASSLETEVSPLHF

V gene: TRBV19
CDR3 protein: CASSIGTVEAFF

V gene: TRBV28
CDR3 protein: CASSLGGQVNQPQHF

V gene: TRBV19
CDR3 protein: CATSGQGASPLHF

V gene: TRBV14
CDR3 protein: CASSQVGGSPLHF

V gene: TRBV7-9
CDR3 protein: CASSLKGAFGEKLFF

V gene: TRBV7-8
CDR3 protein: CASSIEGAVNTEAFF

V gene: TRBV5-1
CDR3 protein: CASSSAGQAGGYTF

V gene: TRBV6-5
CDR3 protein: CASSFLNNEKLFF